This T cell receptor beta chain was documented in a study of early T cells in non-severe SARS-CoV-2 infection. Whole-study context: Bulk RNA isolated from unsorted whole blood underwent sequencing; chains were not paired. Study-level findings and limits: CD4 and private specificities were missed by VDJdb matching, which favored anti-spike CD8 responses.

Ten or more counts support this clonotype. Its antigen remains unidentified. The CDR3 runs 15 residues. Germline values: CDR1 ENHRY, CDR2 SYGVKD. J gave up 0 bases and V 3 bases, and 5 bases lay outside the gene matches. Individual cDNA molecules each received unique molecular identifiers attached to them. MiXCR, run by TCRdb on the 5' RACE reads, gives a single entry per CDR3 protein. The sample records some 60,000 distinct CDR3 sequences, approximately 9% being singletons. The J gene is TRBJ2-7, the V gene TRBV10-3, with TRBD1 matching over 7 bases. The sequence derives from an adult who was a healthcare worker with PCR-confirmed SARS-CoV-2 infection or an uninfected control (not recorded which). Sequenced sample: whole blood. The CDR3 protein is CAISDPGTVSYEQYF. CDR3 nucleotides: TGTGCCATCAGTGATCCCGGGACAGTCTCCTACGAGCAGTACTTC.